This T cell receptor beta chain was found in a study of cytomegalovirus exposure and HLA in healthy donors. Study observations and caveats: Researchers counted about 150 TCR beta chains as cytomegalovirus-associated.

60 Vbeta and 13 Jbeta primers were used in PCR. TCRdb's copy holds only in-frame clones and misses some; the assay was immunoSEQ multiplex PCR. The profile shows approximately 260,000 clones, 84% of them singletons. This CDR3 contains 16 residues. Looked up from germline, CDR1 is KGHSH and CDR2 is LQKENI. Trimming removed 4 bases from V and 3 bases from J; junction bases left unmatched: 8. This clone has only one observation. Its cognate antigen is unknown. The rearrangement joins TRBV18 to TRBJ2-3; 9 nucleotides align to TRBD2. Sequencing was carried out using PBMCs. The clonotype originates from a woman aged 40 to 50 in good health and CMV-seropositive. The CDR3 spells CASSLIAGAGTDTQYF. The CDR3 DNA follows: TGTGCCAGCTCACTTATAGCGGGAGCAGGGACAGATACGCAGTATTTT.